The 23 T cell receptor beta chains in this list originate from one sample, sequenced in a study of cytomegalovirus exposure and HLA in healthy donors. It was with 60 Vbeta and 13 Jbeta primers that the PCR ran. Profiling relied on immunoSEQ multiplex PCR, and the TCRdb table lists in-frame clones only, not all of them. The profile shows approximately 220,000 clones, about 70% of them singletons. Sequencing was performed on PBMCs. These receptors came from a woman between 25 and 40 years old in good health and CMV-seronegative.

CDR3 amino acids: CAWSWKGRFGDEQYF. The CDR3 DNA reads as TGTGCCTGGAGTTGGAAGGGGCGGTTCGGCGACGAGCAGTACTTC. The V and J genes are TRBV30 and TRBJ2-7; TRBD1 is a possible D gene (5 bases). There are 15 residues in the CDR3. Trimming pared 2 bases from V and 5 bases from J, leaving 19 bases between. Germline lookup yields CDR1 GTSNPN and CDR2 SVGIG (reference sequence).

V gene TRBV11-3 combines with J gene TRBJ1-3, with D uncertain. The germline gives CDR1 SGHNT, CDR2 YENEEA. The CDR3 loop spans 12 amino acids. The ends were cut back, 5 bases at V and 8 bases at J, with 10 bases in the middle. This CDR3 is CASSTTAYTIYF. The CDR3 nucleotides read TGTGCCAGCAGCACGACTGCCTACACCATATATTTT.

This clone showed up just a few times. The J gene is TRBJ2-7, the V gene TRBV9; D possibly corresponds to TRBD2 (6 bases). Germline-derived CDR1 and CDR2 are SGDLS and YYNGEE. CDR3 length: 16 amino acids. V lost 0 bases and J 4 bases, leaving 17 bases between the germline ends. The CDR3 is CASSVGGGTSLYEQYF. The CDR3 DNA reads as TGTGCCAGCAGCGTAGGCGGCGGGACCTCCTTGTACGAGCAGTACTTC.

This clone has a handful of counts. The V and J genes are TRBV27 and TRBJ2-5, with TRBD1 matching over 10 bases. The CDR3 covers 16 residues. Germline values: CDR1 MNHEY, CDR2 SMNVEV (reference sequence). Germline trimming cut 5 bases from V and 2 bases from J; bases unmatched to any gene: 8. CDR3 coding DNA: TGTGCCAGCAGTCCCCTGGGGACAGGGGTACAAGAGACCCAGTACTTC. Translated: CASSPLGTGVQETQYF.

This clone turned up a few times. The gene calls are TRBV30 and TRBJ2-7; 8 bases are shared with TRBD2. The germline gives CDR1 GTSNPN, CDR2 SVGIG (reference sequence). The CDR3 runs to 15 residues. V was pared by 1 base and J by 0 bases, with 5 bases of the junction left unmatched. In DNA, the CDR3 is TGTGCCTGGAGTGAGACCGGGAGGGCCTCCTACGAGCAGTACTTC. Protein product: CAWSETGRASYEQYF.

V gene TRBV12-5 combines with J gene TRBJ2-3; 9 nucleotides match TRBD1. This CDR3 region has 18 residues. The germline gives CDR1 LGHNT, CDR2 FRNRAP. Trimming took 5 bases from V and 0 from J; bases not matched to a gene: 12. The chain's CDR3 is CASGPPPGQGTSTDTQYF. CDR3 coding DNA: TGTGCTAGTGGTCCGCCTCCGGGACAGGGAACTAGCACAGATACGCAGTATTTT.

The J gene is TRBJ2-2, the V gene TRBV6-1, with 7 positions matching TRBD1. Trimming cost V 4 bases and J 4 bases; bases outside gene matches: 3. The CDR3 totals 14 residues. CDR1 and CDR2 (germline): MNHNS, SASEGT. The CDR3 reads CASSGQGGTGELFF. CDR3 coding DNA: TGTGCCAGCAGTGGACAGGGCGGCACCGGGGAGCTGTTTTTT.

This chain uses TRBV9 with TRBJ2-5, with 8 nucleotides matching TRBD2. Germline V lookup: CDR1 SGDLS, CDR2 YYNGEE. V lost 1 base, J lost 5 bases, and 7 bases stayed unmatched. The CDR3 length is 15 residues. CDR3 nucleotides: TGTGCCAGCAGCGTAAGAACGGGACTAGAGGAGACCCAGTACTTC. It translates to CASSVRTGLEETQYF.

V usage is TRBV7-9 and J usage is TRBJ2-1; the match to TRBD1 covers 12 bases. The germline CDR1 and CDR2 sequences are SEHNR and FQNEAQ (reference sequence). There are 17 residues in the CDR3. V trimming: 5 bases; J trimming: 7 bases; junction bases outside the gene matches: 12. CDR3 DNA sequence: TGTGCCAGCAGCACATATGCCGGGACAGGGGGCTTGAATGAGCAGTTCTTC. Translating it yields CASSTYAGTGGLNEQFF.

V usage is TRBV19 and J usage is TRBJ2-7; TRBD1 matches at 7 bases. After removal of 3 bases from V and 6 bases from J, the junction contained 8 bases not matched to a gene. This CDR3 has 14 residues. Per the germline V gene, CDR1 is LNHDA and CDR2 is SQIVND (reference sequence). CDR3 bases: TGTGCCAGTAGTATGAGGTCAGGGGGATTCGAGCAGTACTTC. Translated: CASSMRSGGFEQYF.

This chain uses TRBV10-1 with TRBJ1-1; D is uncertain. V was cut by 5 bases and J by 1 base, with 8 bases left in between. The CDR3 consists of 13 residues. From germline, CDR1 is WNHNN and CDR2 SYGVQD (reference sequence). The CDR3 DNA reads as TGCGCCAGCAGTATTGAGCGGAACACTGAAGCTTTCTTT. It specifies CASSIERNTEAFF.

The V call is TRBV2, the J call TRBJ1-5; D is ambiguous. This CDR3 region has 13 residues. V was cut by 10 bases and J by 4 bases, with 14 bases left in between. Germline V CDR1 and CDR2: SNHLY, FYNNEI. The CDR3: CATRPGGNQPQHF. The CDR3 bases are TGTGCCACCAGACCCGGAGGGAATCAGCCCCAGCATTTT.

This clone occurred a few times. Other nucleotide sequences in the sample specify the same CDR3. The chain is built from TRBV18 and TRBJ2-7; D is perhaps TRBD2 (6 bases). V was shortened by 2 bases and J by 0 bases, with 8 bases between the two germline ends. The CDR3 length is 14 residues. Per the germline V gene, CDR1 is KGHSH and CDR2 is LQKENI. The CDR3 nucleotides read TGTGCCAGCTCACCAACGGGGGACTCCTACGAGCAGTACTTC. It encodes CASSPTGDSYEQYF.

The chain uses TRBV29-1 and TRBJ2-5; D possibly corresponds to TRBD2 (5 bases). The CDR3 consists of 13 residues. The V gene's germline CDR1 is SQVTM and CDR2 ANQGSEA. Trimming took off 3 bases at V and 0 bases at J, with 8 bases between the two ends. The CDR3 reads CSVDADYQETQYF. The CDR3 coding sequence is TGCAGCGTTGATGCGGACTACCAAGAGACCCAGTACTTC.

The chain recombines TRBV6-1 with TRBJ2-5, with 8 bases lining up with TRBD2. The CDR3 runs 15 residues. Germline V gene data show CDR1 as MNHNS and CDR2 as SASEGT. V trimming: 5 bases; J trimming: 4 bases; junction bases outside the gene matches: 9. Here the CDR3 reads CASSFLRGGGETQYF. The CDR3, as DNA: TGTGCCAGCAGTTTCCTCCGGGGGGGCGGAGAGACCCAGTACTTC.

The chain links TRBV5-4 to TRBJ1-1; D is unclear. CDR3 size: 13 residues. The V end lost 4 bases, the J end lost 4 bases, and 11 bases lay between the germline ends. CDR1 is SGHNT and CDR2 is YYREEE in the germline V gene (reference sequence). The CDR3 bases are TGTGCCAGCAGCCTTCGCGATGGCACTGAAGCTTTCTTT. Encoded protein: CASSLRDGTEAFF.

The chain employs TRBV7-6 and TRBJ2-1; 8 bases are shared with TRBD2. The CDR3 is made up of 13 amino acids. J lost 5 bases, V lost 5 bases, and 2 bases had no gene match. Germline CDR1 is SGHVS and CDR2 is FNYEAQ. CDR3 sequence (DNA): TGTGCCAGCAGCCGTAGCGGGAACAATGAGCAGTTCTTC. Translating it yields CASSRSGNNEQFF.

There are a few counts of this clone. J is TRBJ2-3 and V is TRBV19, with TRBD2 matching over 8 bases. Germline loops: CDR1 LNHDA, CDR2 SQIVND (reference sequence). There are 15 residues in the CDR3. J gave up 4 bases and V 3 bases, and 6 bases lay outside the gene matches. CDR3 DNA: TGTGCCAGTAGTATTGGAGCGGGAGTCCCAGATACGCAGTATTTT. It yields the protein CASSIGAGVPDTQYF.

The rearrangement uses TRBV5-4 and TRBJ1-1, with D perhaps matching TRBD1 (5 bases). CDR3 length: 13 amino acids. The germline V gene encodes CDR1 SGHNT and CDR2 YYREEE (reference sequence). The V gene lost 3 bases and the J gene lost 7 bases, with 13 bases spanning the gap. CDR3 region: CASSWAPGVEAFF. DNA for the CDR3: TGTGCCAGCAGCTGGGCCCCGGGGGTTGAAGCTTTCTTT.

The rearrangement links TRBV11-3 to TRBJ1-1; perhaps TRBD1 as D (5 bases). CDR1 is SGHNT, CDR2 YENEEA, per germline. Trimming removed 1 base at V and 3 bases at J, with 12 bases between. This CDR3 contains 15 residues. The DNA of the CDR3 is TGTGCCAGCAGCTTAGTAGGGGCGGGGGACACTGAAGCTTTCTTT. Protein: CASSLVGAGDTEAFF.

This clone was counted once. The sample holds other DNA sequences that translate to the same CDR3. The rearrangement uses TRBV6-1 and TRBJ2-1; 11 bases match TRBD2. Per the germline V gene, CDR1 is MNHNS and CDR2 is SASEGT. This CDR3 has 15 amino acids. Losses at the gene ends were 7 bases for V and 8 bases for J; bases not matched to a gene: 10. CDR3 DNA sequence: TGTGCCAGCACGACGTTTAGCGGGAGGGCCGATGAGCAGTTCTTC. As protein: CASTTFSGRADEQFF.

This clone has a handful of counts. The genes are TRBV19 and TRBJ1-5; 7 nucleotides agree with TRBD1. The CDR3 is 18 residues long. Trimming at V came to 2 bases and at J to 0 bases, leaving 10 bases not matched to a gene. Germline V lookup: CDR1 LNHDA, CDR2 SQIVND (reference sequence). DNA for the CDR3: TGTGCCAGTAGTATATCCGGACAGGCCCTTTATAGCAATCAGCCCCAGCATTTT. This sequence encodes CASSISGQALYSNQPQHF. The full variable domain, its missing parts supplied by reference TRBV19 and TRBJ1-5, is DGGITQSPKYLFRKEGQNVTLSCEQNLNHDAMYWYRQDPGQGLRLIYYSQIVNDFQKGDIAEGYSVSREKKESFPLTVTSAQKNPTAFYLCASSISGQALYSNQPQHFGDGTRLSIL.

This clone showed up just once. This chain joins TRBV27 and TRBJ2-7, with a tentative D call TRBD1 (6 bases). Germline loops: CDR1 MNHEY, CDR2 SMNVEV (reference sequence). The CDR3 sequence is 14 residues long. V shed 2 bases and J shed 3 bases, with 11 bases lying between them. This CDR3 is CASSLRGRGYEQYF. The CDR3 DNA sequence: TGTGCCAGCAGTTTACGAGGCAGGGGCTACGAGCAGTACTTC.